This T cell receptor beta chain was sequenced for a study of blood T cell repertoires in COVID-19. CDR1 is SGHRS, CDR2 YFSETQ, per germline. With 4 bases clipped from V and 1 base from J, the junction kept 7 bases outside the gene matches. The CDR3 covers 16 residues. Clones were read by immunoSEQ multiplex PCR, and TCRdb kept only the in-frame ones, dropping some. Of 200,000 to 250,000 clones listed, around 86% are singletons. The origin of this receptor is a woman in her 30s who had recovered from COVID-19. The chain combines TRBV5-1 with TRBJ2-5; 10 positions match TRBD2. Sample: peripheral blood. CDR3 sequence reads: CASSLGTSVRQETQYF. The CDR3 DNA reads as TGCGCCAGCAGCCTAGGGACTAGCGTTCGCCAAGAGACCCAGTACTTC.